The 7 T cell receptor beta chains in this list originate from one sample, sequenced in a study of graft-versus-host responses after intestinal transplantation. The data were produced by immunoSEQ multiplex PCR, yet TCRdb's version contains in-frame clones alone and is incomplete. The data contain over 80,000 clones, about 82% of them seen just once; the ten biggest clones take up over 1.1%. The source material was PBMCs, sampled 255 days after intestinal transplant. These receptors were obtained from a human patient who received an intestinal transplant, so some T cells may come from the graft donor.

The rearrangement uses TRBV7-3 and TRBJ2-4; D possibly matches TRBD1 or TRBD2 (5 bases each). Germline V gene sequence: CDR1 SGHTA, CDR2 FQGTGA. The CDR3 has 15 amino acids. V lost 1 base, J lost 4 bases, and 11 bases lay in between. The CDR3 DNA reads TGTGCCAGCAGCTTAAGGGTAGAGGGGAAAAACATTCAGTACTTC. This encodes CASSLRVEGKNIQYF.

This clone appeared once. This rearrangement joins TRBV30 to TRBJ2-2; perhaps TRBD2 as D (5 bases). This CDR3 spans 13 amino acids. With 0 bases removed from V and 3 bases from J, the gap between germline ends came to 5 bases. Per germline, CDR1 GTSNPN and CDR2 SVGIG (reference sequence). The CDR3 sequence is CAWSVGDTGELFF. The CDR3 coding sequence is TGTGCCTGGAGTGTCGGGGACACCGGGGAGCTGTTTTTT.

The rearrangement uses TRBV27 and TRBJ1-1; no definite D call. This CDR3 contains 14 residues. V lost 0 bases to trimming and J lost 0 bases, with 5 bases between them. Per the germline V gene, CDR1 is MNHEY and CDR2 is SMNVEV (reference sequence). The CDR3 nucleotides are TGTGCCAGCAGTTTATCAGGGCTGAACACTGAAGCTTTCTTT. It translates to CASSLSGLNTEAFF.

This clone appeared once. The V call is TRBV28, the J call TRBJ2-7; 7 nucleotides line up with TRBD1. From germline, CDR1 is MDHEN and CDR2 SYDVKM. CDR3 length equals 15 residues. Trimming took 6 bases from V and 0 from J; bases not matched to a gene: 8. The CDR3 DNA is TGTGCCAGCAGACTACAGGGGCTGAACTCCTACGAGCAGTACTTC. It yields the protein CASRLQGLNSYEQYF. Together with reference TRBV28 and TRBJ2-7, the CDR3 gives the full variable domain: DVKVTQSSRYLVKRTGEKVFLECVQDMDHENMFWYRQDPGLGLRLIYFSYDVKMKEKGDIPEGYSVSREKKERFSLILESASTNQTSMYLCASRLQGLNSYEQYFGPGTRLTVT.

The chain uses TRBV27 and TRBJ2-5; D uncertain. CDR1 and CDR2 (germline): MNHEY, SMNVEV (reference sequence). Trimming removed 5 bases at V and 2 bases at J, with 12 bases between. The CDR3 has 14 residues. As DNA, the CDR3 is TGTGCCAGCAGTCCCATACCGACACAAGAGACCCAGTACTTC. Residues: CASSPIPTQETQYF.

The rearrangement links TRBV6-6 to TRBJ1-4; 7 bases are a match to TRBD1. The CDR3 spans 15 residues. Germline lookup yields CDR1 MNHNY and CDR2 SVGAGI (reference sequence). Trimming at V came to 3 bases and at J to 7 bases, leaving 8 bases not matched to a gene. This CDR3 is CASSYPAGGSEKLFF. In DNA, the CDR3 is TGTGCCAGCAGTTATCCGGCAGGGGGTAGTGAAAAACTGTTTTTT.

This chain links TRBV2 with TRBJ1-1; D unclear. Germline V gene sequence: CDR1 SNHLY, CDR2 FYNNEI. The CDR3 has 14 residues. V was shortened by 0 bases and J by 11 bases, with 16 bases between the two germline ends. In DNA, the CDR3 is TGTGCCAGCAGTGAAGCGCTTCGGGGATCAGTCGCTTTCTTT. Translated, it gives CASSEALRGSVAFF.